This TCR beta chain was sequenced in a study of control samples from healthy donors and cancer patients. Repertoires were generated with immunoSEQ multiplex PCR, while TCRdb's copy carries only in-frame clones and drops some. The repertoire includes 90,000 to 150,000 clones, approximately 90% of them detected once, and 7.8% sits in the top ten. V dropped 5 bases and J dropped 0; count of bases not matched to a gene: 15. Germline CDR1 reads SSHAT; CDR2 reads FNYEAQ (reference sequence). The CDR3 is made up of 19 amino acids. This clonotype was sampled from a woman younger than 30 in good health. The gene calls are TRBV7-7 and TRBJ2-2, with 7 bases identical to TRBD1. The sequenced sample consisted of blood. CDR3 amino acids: CASSLRPGTVLANTGELFF. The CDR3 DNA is TGTGCCAGCAGCCTTCGACCCGGGACAGTCCTCGCGAACACCGGGGAGCTGTTTTTT.